The 31 T cell receptor beta chains reported below all come from one sample, sequenced in a study of T cells after yellow fever vaccination. TCRdb analysed the 5' RACE reads with MiXCR anew, one entry per CDR3 protein. Among 250,000 or so distinct CDR3 sequences listed, about 7% were seen once. The sequences come from CD4+ T cells sorted from PBMCs, collected 15 days after the yellow fever booster vaccination. These receptors were collected from a man in his thirties or forties who received the YFV17D yellow fever vaccine.

This clonotype has more than one count but fewer than ten. The chain joins TRBV4-3 to TRBJ2-2, with TRBD2 matching 7 bases. The CDR3 is 17 amino acids. V lost 1 base to trimming and J lost 4 bases; unmatched junction nucleotides: 9. The germline gives CDR1 LGHNA, CDR2 YSLEER. The CDR3 reads CASSQVLLAGGTGELFF. DNA for the CDR3: TGCGCCAGCAGCCAAGTACTTTTAGCGGGCGGCACCGGGGAGCTGTTTTTT.

The V and J genes are TRBV25-1 and TRBJ1-1; possible D gene TRBD1, 6 bases. The CDR3 has 17 residues. V lost 2 bases and J 0 bases, leaving 16 bases between the germline ends. The germline gives CDR1 MGHDK, CDR2 SYGVNS. CDR3 loop: CASSELGRGVVNTEAFF. DNA for the CDR3: TGTGCCAGCAGTGAACTAGGCAGGGGCGTCGTGAACACTGAAGCTTTCTTT.

This clonotype was counted at least ten times. The chain couples TRBV21-1 to TRBJ1-2; the D call in the table, TRBD1, was not verified against the DNA. TRBV21-1 is deemed a pseudogene. The CDR3 length is 13 residues. CDR3 DNA sequence: TGTGCCAGCAGCAAAATCAGGGGTAGTGGCTACACCTTC. The encoded protein is CASSKIRGSGYTF.

CDR3 sequence reads: CASSTGDRGAKNIQYF. The CDR3 bases are TGTGCCAGTAGTACCGGCGACAGGGGAGCCAAAAACATTCAGTACTTC. This chain connects TRBV19 to TRBJ2-4, with TRBD1 matching 8 bases. The CDR3 totals 16 residues. V trimming: 4 bases; J trimming: 0 bases; junction bases outside the gene matches: 5. Germline-derived CDR1 and CDR2 are LNHDA and SQIVND (reference sequence).

This rearrangement joins TRBV7-9 to TRBJ2-5; D perhaps matches TRBD2 (6 bases). Trimming took 5 bases from V and 3 from J, leaving 13 bases between them. The length of the CDR3 is 14 residues. In germline, CDR1 is SEHNR, CDR2 FQNEAQ (reference sequence). This CDR3 reads CASSLGGAEETQYF. CDR3 bases: TGTGCCAGCAGCCTAGGAGGGGCCGAAGAGACCCAGTACTTC.

This clonotype occurred a few times. The genes are TRBV20-1 and TRBJ2-1; D remains ambiguous. V gave up 6 bases and J gave up 2 bases, with 14 bases separating them. CDR1 DFQATT and CDR2 SNEGSKA come from the germline V gene (reference sequence). The CDR3 has 14 residues. The CDR3 loop reads CSARNGYTYNEQFF. The CDR3 region has the DNA TGCAGTGCCAGAAACGGGTATACCTACAATGAGCAGTTCTTC.

In DNA form, the CDR3 reads TGTGCCAGCAGTGAGACTAGCGGGAGGGGAGACGAGCAGTACTTC. Its protein product is CASSETSGRGDEQYF. The chain carries TRBV6-1 and TRBJ2-7; 14 positions agree with TRBD2. The CDR3 consists of 15 residues. Germline-derived CDR1 and CDR2 are MNHNS and SASEGT. V gave up 3 bases and J gave up 5 bases; unmatched junction bases: 3.

The chain couples TRBV7-2 to TRBJ2-1; 9 bases agree with TRBD2. The CDR3 totals 16 residues. Germline CDR1 SGHTA, CDR2 FQGNSA. Trimming cost V 0 bases and J 2 bases; bases outside gene matches: 2. DNA for the CDR3: TGTGCCAGCAGCTTAGCCCCTAGCGGGGCCTACAATGAGCAGTTCTTC. Protein: CASSLAPSGAYNEQFF.

This clonotype was counted between two and nine times. The chain uses TRBV10-3 and TRBJ2-3; D might be TRBD1 or TRBD2, each matching 5 bases. This CDR3 comprises 13 residues. Between the trimmed V and J ends, which lost 11 bases and 6 bases, there was a span of 18 bases. Germline lookup yields CDR1 ENHRY and CDR2 SYGVKD. CDR3 DNA: TGTGCCCTCCGGGACGAGAGTTCGGATACGCAGTATTTT. As protein: CALRDESSDTQYF.

This clonotype has more than one count but fewer than ten. This chain connects TRBV7-2 to TRBJ2-7; TRBD1 is a possible D gene (5 bases). In germline, CDR1 is SGHTA, CDR2 FQGNSA. The length of the CDR3 is 15 residues. V lost 3 bases and J lost 0, with 12 bases in between. The CDR3 region has the DNA TGTGCCAGCAGCTTCGACAGAATCAGCTCCTACGAGCAGTACTTC. It is translated as CASSFDRISSYEQYF. The full variable domain, its missing parts supplied by reference TRBV7-2 and TRBJ2-7, is GAGVSQSPSNKVTEKGKDVELRCDPISGHTALYWYRQSLGQGLEFLIYFQGNSAPDKSGLPSDRFSAERTGGSVSTLTIQRTQQEDSAVYLCASSFDRISSYEQYFGPGTRLTVT.

A few counts support this clonotype. The chain employs TRBV5-1 and TRBJ2-1, with D possibly being TRBD2 (5 bases). There are 14 residues in the CDR3. Trimming left V 3 bases short and J 3 bases short, with 10 bases between. In germline, CDR1 is SGHRS, CDR2 YFSETQ. CDR3 loop: CASSYIRDYNEQFF. CDR3 in DNA: TGCGCCAGCAGCTATATACGGGACTACAATGAGCAGTTCTTC.

V and J are TRBV4-3 and TRBJ1-2; D is unclear. V lost 0 bases and J lost 3, with 11 bases in between. The CDR3 covers 15 residues. The germline V gene has CDR1 LGHNA and CDR2 YSLEER. Written as DNA, the CDR3 is TGCGCCAGCAGCCAAGATTCTGGTAGATACTATGGCTACACCTTC. Protein product: CASSQDSGRYYGYTF.

This clonotype was found a few times. The V call is TRBV25-1, the J call TRBJ2-7, with D possibly TRBD1 on 6 matching bases. CDR3 length equals 13 residues. V was trimmed by 2 bases and J by 6 bases, leaving 11 bases between them. Germline CDR1 reads MGHDK; CDR2 reads SYGVNS. The CDR3 sequence is CASSEGPRGEQYF. The CDR3 coding sequence is TGTGCCAGCAGTGAAGGCCCCAGGGGCGAGCAGTACTTC.

This clonotype was detected many times. The chain combines TRBV18 with TRBJ2-1; no clear D gene. Trimming cost V 2 bases and J 9 bases, with 14 bases left between them. From germline, CDR1 is KGHSH and CDR2 LQKENI. The length of the CDR3 is 14 residues. The CDR3 region has the DNA TGTGCCAGCTCACCATGGAGCAGCCCCGGTGAGCAGTTCTTC. It is translated as CASSPWSSPGEQFF. Using reference TRBV18 and TRBJ2-1 for the parts outside the CDR3, the full variable domain is NAGVMQNPRHLVRRRGQEARLRCSPMKGHSHVYWYRQLPEEGLKFMVYLQKENIIDESGMPKERFSAEFPKEGPSILRIQQVVRGDSAAYFCASSPWSSPGEQFFGPGTRLTVL.

The chain recombines TRBV3-1 with TRBJ2-1; 7 bases are shared with TRBD2. The germline V gene encodes CDR1 LGHDT and CDR2 YNNKEL (reference sequence). This CDR3 spans 14 amino acids. The V segment lost 1 base and the J segment 9 bases; nucleotides outside the gene matches: 6. The DNA for the CDR3 is TGTGCCAGCAGCCAAGGGTGGGAGGGGAGTGAGCAGTTCTTC. It encodes CASSQGWEGSEQFF.

This chain uses TRBV3-1 with TRBJ2-1; 10 nucleotides align to TRBD2. V shed 4 bases and J 5 bases; nucleotides not matched to a gene: 8. Germline values: CDR1 LGHDT, CDR2 YNNKEL (reference sequence). The CDR3 length is 16 residues. The CDR3 reads CASSRNSGGSHNEQFF. DNA of the CDR3: TGTGCCAGCAGCCGAAATAGCGGGGGGTCTCACAATGAGCAGTTCTTC.

In its sample, this clonotype was seen a few times. The rearrangement joins TRBV27 to TRBJ2-1; D remains ambiguous. This CDR3 spans 16 amino acids. V lost 5 bases, J lost 12 bases, and 26 bases lay in between. Germline V gene lookup returns CDR1 MNHEY and CDR2 SMNVEV (reference sequence). The CDR3 nucleotides are TGTGCCAGCAGTATTCGTTTTGAGGTCACTTTGATTGGGCAGTTCTTC. Its protein product is CASSIRFEVTLIGQFF.

This clonotype has only a few counts. The gene calls are TRBV12-3 or TRBV12-4 and TRBJ1-5; D uncertain. The length of the CDR3 is 16 residues. V lost 4 bases and J lost 2, with 15 bases in between. The CDR3 DNA reads as TGTGCCAGCAGTTCCCTCAGGAGTGGGGGCAATCAGCCCCAGCATTTT. Translation gives CASSSLRSGGNQPQHF.

The sample holds a few counts of this clonotype. The chain is built from TRBV7-2 and TRBJ2-7; possible D gene TRBD1, 5 bases. The germline gives CDR1 SGHTA, CDR2 FQGNSA. The V end lost 3 bases, the J end lost 0 bases, and 12 bases lay between the germline ends. The CDR3 contains 15 residues. This CDR3 is CASSFGGHSSYEQYF. The CDR3 DNA reads as TGTGCCAGCAGCTTCGGCGGACACAGCTCCTACGAGCAGTACTTC.

This clonotype was recorded many times. The chain's CDR3 is CASSLGPNRSYEQYF. CDR3 coding DNA: TGTGCCAGCAGTTTAGGTCCCAACCGCTCCTACGAGCAGTACTTC. V and J are TRBV12-3 or TRBV12-4 and TRBJ2-7; D not certain. The CDR3 has 15 amino acids. V lost 1 base, J lost 0 bases, and 10 bases lay in between.

In this sample, this clonotype turned up a few times. The chain carries TRBV7-2 and TRBJ2-5, with 7 bases lining up with TRBD2. The CDR3 runs to 15 residues. Germline loops: CDR1 SGHTA, CDR2 FQGNSA. Trimming cost V 8 bases and J 2 bases; bases outside gene matches: 11. DNA for the CDR3: TGTGCCAGCCGAAAGGGCGGGGGAATACAAGAGACCCAGTACTTC. This encodes CASRKGGGIQETQYF.

This clonotype was recorded at least ten times. The DNA for the CDR3 is TGTGCCAGCAGTTTAGGTGGGGGTAAGGGTACGTACGAGCAGTACTTC. The encoded protein is CASSLGGGKGTYEQYF. The rearrangement joins TRBV28 to TRBJ2-7; D possibly matches TRBD1 or TRBD2 (5 bases each). Germline V gene lookup returns CDR1 MDHEN and CDR2 SYDVKM. The CDR3 sequence is 16 residues long. V was clipped by 2 bases and J by 4 bases, with 18 bases between them. Using reference TRBV28 and TRBJ2-7 for the parts outside the CDR3, the full variable domain is DVKVTQSSRYLVKRTGEKVFLECVQDMDHENMFWYRQDPGLGLRLIYFSYDVKMKEKGDIPEGYSVSREKKERFSLILESASTNQTSMYLCASSLGGGKGTYEQYFGPGTRLTVT.

This sequence joins TRBV2 and TRBJ2-2; D gene uncertain. This CDR3 contains 14 residues. Trimming shortened V by 1 base and J by 6 bases, and 9 bases separated the two germline ends. Per germline, CDR1 SNHLY and CDR2 FYNNEI. The CDR3 sequence is CASSEGRGPGELFF. In DNA, the CDR3 is TGTGCCAGCAGTGAAGGCCGTGGCCCCGGGGAGCTGTTTTTT.

The gene calls are TRBV7-3 and TRBJ2-3; TRBD1 is a possible D gene (6 bases). The V end was cut by 5 bases, the J end by 3 bases, with 15 bases between. The CDR3 runs 15 residues. CDR1 and CDR2 from the germline V gene are SGHTA and FQGTGA. For the CDR3, the DNA is TGTGCCAGCAGCGAACAGGGTTTCGGGACAGATACGCAGTATTTT. As protein: CASSEQGFGTDTQYF.

This clonotype was observed a handful of times. The rearrangement links TRBV7-2 to TRBJ2-3; 7 nucleotides agree with TRBD2. V shed 1 base, J shed 1 base, and the junction held 5 bases outside the gene matches. CDR1 SGHTA and CDR2 FQGNSA come from the germline V gene. The CDR3 runs to 16 residues. CDR3 loop: CASSLVSGGGTDTQYF. The DNA of the CDR3 is TGTGCCAGCAGCTTAGTCTCGGGAGGAGGCACAGATACGCAGTATTTT.

The table lists this clonotype with many counts. CDR3 sequence reads: CASSLLQGARETQYF. The DNA for the CDR3 is TGCGCCAGCAGCTTGCTGCAGGGGGCCAGAGAGACCCAGTACTTC. The chain employs TRBV5-1 and TRBJ2-5, with 8 positions matching TRBD1. The CDR3 runs to 15 residues. The junction had 6 bases not matched to a gene; V was cut back by 1 base and J by 4 bases. Germline CDR1 and CDR2: SGHRS and YFSETQ.

This clonotype was detected only a few times. J is TRBJ2-3 and V is TRBV20-1; D ambiguous. Germline V gene sequence: CDR1 DFQATT, CDR2 SNEGSKA (reference sequence). V was shortened by 5 bases and J by 5 bases, with 17 bases between the two germline ends. The CDR3 totals 14 residues. CDR3 in DNA: TGCAGTGCTTACGCAGGACCCGCGAAAGATACGCAGTATTTT. It codes for CSAYAGPAKDTQYF.

The V call is TRBV28, the J call TRBJ1-2, with 9 bases identical to TRBD1. CDR3 size: 14 residues. CDR1 MDHEN and CDR2 SYDVKM come from the germline V gene. Unmatched junction bases numbered 10, after V lost 6 bases and J lost 8 bases. CDR3 protein: CASRGGQGRGGYTF. Written as DNA, the CDR3 is TGTGCCAGCAGGGGGGGACAGGGAAGAGGAGGCTACACCTTC.

Turning to this clonotype: A read error is possible here, since a much larger clone lies one base away. The chain couples TRBV5-1 to TRBJ2-1; no clear D. From germline, CDR1 is SGHRS and CDR2 YFSETQ. The CDR3 loop spans 14 amino acids. In DNA, the CDR3 is TGCGCCAGCAGCTTGGATACTATTTACAATGTGCAGTTCTTC. This translates into CASSLDTIYNVQFF.

A few counts support this clonotype. The chain joins TRBV29-1 to TRBJ2-2; D is perhaps TRBD1 (5 bases). The germline V gene has CDR1 SQVTM and CDR2 ANQGSEA. The germline V and J ends were trimmed by 3 bases and 6 bases, with 8 bases remaining between them. CDR3 length: 12 residues. In DNA, the CDR3 is TGCAGCGTTGATCGCAGGGCCGGGGAGCTGTTTTTT. This gives the protein CSVDRRAGELFF.

The chain is built from TRBV5-1 and TRBJ1-2; D remains ambiguous. Germline CDR1 reads SGHRS; CDR2 reads YFSETQ. The germline V and J ends were trimmed by 0 bases and 6 bases, with 12 bases remaining between them. The CDR3 runs to 14 residues. Written as DNA, the CDR3 is TGCGCCAGCAGCTTGGCGGACGCCGTTGATGGCTACACCTTC. Its translation: CASSLADAVDGYTF.